Each of the 4 T cell receptor beta chains below was sequenced from the same sample in a study of T cells in Graves' hyperthyroidism and ophthalmopathy. RNA transcripts yielded amplified TCR beta CDR3 regions. Primed by the HTBI set, a first-round RT-PCR was run on the TCR CDR3. TCRdb processed the multiplex PCR reads anew with MiXCR; each CDR3 protein has one entry. The sample lists 690,000 or so distinct CDR3 sequences, under 20% occurring once. The specimen sequenced was blood. The receptors were gathered from a woman aged 50 to 65 with Graves' hyperthyroidism that later progressed to Graves' ophthalmopathy.

V usage is TRBV19 and J usage is TRBJ2-2; D may be TRBD1 (6 bases). Germline V gene data show CDR1 as LNHDA and CDR2 as SQIVND (reference sequence). Trimming left V 3 bases short and J 3 bases short, with 14 bases between. The CDR3 totals 16 residues. DNA for the CDR3: TGTGCCAGTAGTATCCCTAGGGGGTCTTACACCGGGGAGCTGTTTTTT. It specifies CASSIPRGSYTGELFF.

This clonotype was counted at least ten times. The chain couples TRBV6-5 to TRBJ2-5; 7 nucleotides match TRBD1. J was trimmed by 1 base and V by 2 bases; bases with no gene match: 4. This CDR3 spans 15 amino acids. Germline CDR1 MNHEY, CDR2 SVGAGI. CDR3 amino acids: CASSYKGQIQETQYF. DNA of the CDR3: TGTGCCAGCAGTTACAAGGGACAGATCCAAGAGACCCAGTACTTC.

This sequence joins TRBV6-1 and TRBJ2-1, with 9 bases aligning to TRBD2. J gave up 4 bases and V 1 base, and 2 bases lay outside the gene matches. The CDR3 consists of 15 residues. Per the germline V gene, CDR1 is MNHNS and CDR2 is SASEGT. The CDR3 DNA is TGTGCCAGCAGTGAAGAGCGGGGGGCGTACAATGAGCAGTTCTTC. Translation gives CASSEERGAYNEQFF.

This clonotype appeared a few times. The chain uses TRBV20-1 and TRBJ2-1, with D perhaps matching TRBD2 (5 bases). V lost 6 bases and J 0 bases, leaving 15 bases between the germline ends. The length of the CDR3 is 15 residues. Germline CDR1 reads DFQATT; CDR2 reads SNEGSKA (reference sequence). CDR3 sequence (DNA): TGCAGTGCCAACGGACTCAAGAGCTCCTACAATGAGCAGTTCTTC. Residues: CSANGLKSSYNEQFF.